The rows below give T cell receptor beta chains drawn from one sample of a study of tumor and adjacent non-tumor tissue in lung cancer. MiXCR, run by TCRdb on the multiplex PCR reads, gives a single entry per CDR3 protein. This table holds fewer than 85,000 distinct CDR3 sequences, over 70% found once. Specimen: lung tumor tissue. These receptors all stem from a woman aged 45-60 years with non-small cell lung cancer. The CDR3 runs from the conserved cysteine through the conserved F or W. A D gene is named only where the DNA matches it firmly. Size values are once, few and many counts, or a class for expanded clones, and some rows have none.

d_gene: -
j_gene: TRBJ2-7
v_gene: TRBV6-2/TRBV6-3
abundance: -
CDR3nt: TGTCCCAGCAGTTACTCCCCTGAGTCATACGAGCAGTACTTC
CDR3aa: CPSSYSPESYEQYF

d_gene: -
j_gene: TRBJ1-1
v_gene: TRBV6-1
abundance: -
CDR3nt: TGTGCCAGCATCAAAGGGACGGGTATTTTCAACACTGAAGCTTTCTTT
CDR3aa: CASIKGTGIFNTEAFF

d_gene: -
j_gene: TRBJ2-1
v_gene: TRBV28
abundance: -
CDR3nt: TGTTCCACCGATAACCCCTTCTTCCGTTCAAGCTCCTACAATGAGCAGTTCTTC
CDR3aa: CSTDNPFFRSSSYNEQFF

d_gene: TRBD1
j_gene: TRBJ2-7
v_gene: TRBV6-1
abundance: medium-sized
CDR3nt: TGTGCCAGCAGTGAAGATGGGACAGGCTCCTACGAGCAGTACTTC
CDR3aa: CASSEDGTGSYEQYF

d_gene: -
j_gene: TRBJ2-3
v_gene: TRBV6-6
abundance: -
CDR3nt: TGTGCCAGCAGTGTCAAGGGACACACAGATACGCATTATTTT
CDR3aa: CASSVKGHTDTHYF

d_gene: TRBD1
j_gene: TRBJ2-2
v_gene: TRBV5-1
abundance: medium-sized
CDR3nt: TGCGCCAGCAGCAGAGGACAGGTACCCGGGGAGCTGTTTTTT
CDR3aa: CASSRGQVPGELFF

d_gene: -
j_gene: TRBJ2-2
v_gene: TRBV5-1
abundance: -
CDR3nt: TGCGCCGGCAGCTTAACACCCATCTCGGTCGGCGGGGAGCTGTTTTTT
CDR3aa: CAGSLTPISVGGELFF

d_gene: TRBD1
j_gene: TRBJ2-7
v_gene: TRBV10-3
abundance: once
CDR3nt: TGTGCCATCAGGACGGAGGACAGGGGGGACTACGAACAGTACTTC
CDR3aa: CAIRTEDRGDYEQYF

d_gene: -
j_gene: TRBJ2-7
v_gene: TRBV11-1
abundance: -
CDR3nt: TGTGCAAGCAGCTATTCCAGGGGGCAGCGGGAGGCCGAGTACTACTTC
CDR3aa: CASSYSRGQREAEYYF

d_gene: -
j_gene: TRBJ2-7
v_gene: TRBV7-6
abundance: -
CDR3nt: TGTGCCAGCAGCTTATCCGCTACTAGCAACGAGCAGTACTTC
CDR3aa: CASSLSATSNEQYF

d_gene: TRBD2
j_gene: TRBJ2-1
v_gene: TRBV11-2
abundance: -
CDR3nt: TGTGTCAGCAGCTTAGAAGCTAGTGGGAGGGCTGAGTGGTTCTTC
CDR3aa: CVSSLEASGRAEWFF

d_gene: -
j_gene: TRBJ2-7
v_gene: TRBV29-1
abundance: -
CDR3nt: TGCACCGTTGGGGAGACTAGGAGCTCCTACGAGCAGTACTTC
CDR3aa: CTVGETRSSYEQYF

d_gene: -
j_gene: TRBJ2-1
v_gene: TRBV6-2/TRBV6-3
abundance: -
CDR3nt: TGTGCCAGCAGAGGTTACACAGGTGATGAGCAGTTCTTC
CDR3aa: CASRGYTGDEQFF

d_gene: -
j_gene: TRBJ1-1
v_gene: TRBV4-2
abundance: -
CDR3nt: TGTGCCAGCAGCCAAGAGCCCCTTGGGTCTCCGGGCACTGAAGCTTTCTTT
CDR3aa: CASSQEPLGSPGTEAFF

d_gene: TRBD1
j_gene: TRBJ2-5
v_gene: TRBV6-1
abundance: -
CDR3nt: TGTGCCATCAGTTGGGGACAGCTTCAAGGGACCCAGTACTTC
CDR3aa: CAISWGQLQGTQYF

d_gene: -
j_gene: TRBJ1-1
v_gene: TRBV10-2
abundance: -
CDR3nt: TGCGCCAGCGGTGAGGCACGGATGAACACTGAAGTTTTCTTT
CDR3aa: CASGEARMNTEVFF

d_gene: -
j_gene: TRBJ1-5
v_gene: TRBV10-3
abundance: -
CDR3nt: TGTGCCATCAGCGATTCCAGGCAGCCCCAGCATTTT
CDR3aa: CAISDSRQPQHF

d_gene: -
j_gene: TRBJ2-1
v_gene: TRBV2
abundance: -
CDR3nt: TGTGCCACCATGAGAGCGAGGGATGAACAGTTCTTC
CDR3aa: CATMRARDEQFF

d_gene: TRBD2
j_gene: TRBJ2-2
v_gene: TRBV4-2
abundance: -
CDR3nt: TGTGCCAGCAGCCTCTTGGGGAGGGGAAGGATCGGGGAACTGTTTTTT
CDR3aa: CASSLLGRGRIGELFF

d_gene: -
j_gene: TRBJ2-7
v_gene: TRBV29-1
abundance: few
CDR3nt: TGCAGTGTTGTGGCGGGTCAGGGGATCGAGCAGTACTTC
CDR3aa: CSVVAGQGIEQYF

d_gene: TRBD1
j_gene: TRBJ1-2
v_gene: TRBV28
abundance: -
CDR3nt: TGTGCTAGCAGTAGACAGGGAGGTGGCTACACCTTC
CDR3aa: CASSRQGGGYTF

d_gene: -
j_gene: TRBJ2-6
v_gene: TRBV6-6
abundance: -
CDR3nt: TGTGTCAGCAGTTCCCAGGGCCCTCCTGGGGCCAACGTACTGACTTTC
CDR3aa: CVSSSQGPPGANVLTF

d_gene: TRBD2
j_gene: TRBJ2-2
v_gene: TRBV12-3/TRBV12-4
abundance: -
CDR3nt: TGTGCCAGCAGTTTAATAGCGGGGTACACCGAGGAGCTGTTTTTC
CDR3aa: CASSLIAGYTEELFF

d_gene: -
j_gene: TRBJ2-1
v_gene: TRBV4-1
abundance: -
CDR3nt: TGCGACAGCAGCCAAGAGTTTGGAAGCTCCTACAATGAGCAGTTCTTC
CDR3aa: CDSSQEFGSSYNEQFF

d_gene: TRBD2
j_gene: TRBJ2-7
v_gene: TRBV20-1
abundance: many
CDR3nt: TGCAGTATACCAGCGGGAGATGTCGAGCAGTACTTC
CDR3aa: CSIPAGDVEQYF

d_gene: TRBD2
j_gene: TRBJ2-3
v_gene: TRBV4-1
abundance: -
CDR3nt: TGCGCCAGCAACCAAGATCCCGGGACTAGCGGGAACGATACGCAGTATTTT
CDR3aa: CASNQDPGTSGNDTQYF

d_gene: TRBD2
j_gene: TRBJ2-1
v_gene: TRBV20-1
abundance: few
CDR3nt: TGCAGTGCTAGAGATAATAGGGCTAGCGGATACAATGAGCGGTTCTTC
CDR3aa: CSARDNRASGYNERFF